The sequence of this T cell receptor (beta chain) was determined in a study of spatial heterogeneity in lung cancer. The wider study: Beta-chain sequences consistently outnumbered alpha-chain sequences in detection.

Using its own MiXCR run on the 5' RACE reads, TCRdb lists one record per CDR3 protein. The sample consists of 9,000 or so distinct CDR3 sequences, 2.9% of them appearing once. Points from the study as a whole: Ubiquitous expanded TCR counts tracked ubiquitous nonsynonymous mutations; regional expanded TCR counts tracked regional nonsynonymous mutations. How many expanded intratumoral alpha and beta TCRs were present tracked the tumor mutation count, which was a count of nonsynonymous mutations.

Germline V CDR1 and CDR2: SGHAT, FQNNGV. The CDR3 spans 14 residues. Trimming took 5 bases from V and 3 from J; bases not matched to a gene: 3. This clonotype was counted at least ten times. As yet, its antigen is unknown. Specified time point: sample taken at primary tumor resection. Unsorted samples of tumor, nontumor lung or frozen PBMC had their whole RNA sequenced. The receptor comes from a male donor with early-stage non-small cell lung cancer. The rearrangement joins TRBV11-2 to TRBJ2-3, with TRBD1 matching over 9 bases. The specimen was lung tumor tissue, collected at surgery. Here the CDR3 DNA reads TGTGCCAGCAGCGGACAGGGGAAAACAGATACGCAGTATTTT. Its translation: CASSGQGKTDTQYF.